This T cell receptor (beta chain) derives from a study of blood T cells in healthy people across ages. Study results and caveats: The long-lived group displayed more naive CD4+ cells, plus higher diversity, than the aged donors did. Conclusively comparing naive with antigen-experienced cells was impossible with unsorted PBMCs.

Primers used in a second PCR of roughly 7 to 12 cycles were a sample-barcoded 5' primer and a J-beta primer mix. Template switching added a 12-random-nucleotide identifier to every cDNA molecule. TCRdb called the 5' RACE reads again in MiXCR, with one record for every CDR3 protein. The repertoire includes approximately 800,000 distinct CDR3 sequences, under 40% of them detected once, and 13% sits in the top ten. V was shortened by 6 bases and J by 1 base, with 10 bases between the two germline ends. The CDR3 sequence is 13 residues long. CDR1 MDHEN and CDR2 SYDVKM come from the germline V gene. For this clonotype: Its target is not known.

The TCR comes from a man aged 18 to 30 in good health. J is TRBJ2-7 and V is TRBV28; D is unresolved. Input material: blood. CDR3 protein: CASRWTRSYEQYF. The CDR3, as DNA: TGTGCCAGCAGATGGACCAGATCCTACGAGCAGTACTTC.